The next 5 T cell receptor beta chains were all read from a single sample in a study of T cell repertoires in urothelial bladder cancer. Only in-frame clones appear in the TCRdb table, and some are missing; sequencing was by immunoSEQ multiplex PCR. The table shows approximately 9,800 clones, with 50% to 75% occurring only once. Sequencing was carried out using tumor-infiltrating cells from bladder cancer. The receptor set was obtained from a human donor with urothelial carcinoma.

This clone was seen a handful of times. The rearrangement uses TRBV15 and TRBJ2-4; D gene uncertain. This CDR3 has 15 amino acids. V was cut by 4 bases and J by 2 bases, with 12 bases left in between. The germline gives CDR1 LNHNV, CDR2 YYDKDF (reference sequence). The CDR3 DNA sequence: TGTGCCACCAGCAATGGCCAGCGAACCAAAAACATTCAGTACTTC. Its translation: CATSNGQRTKNIQYF.

The chain's CDR3 is CSARGRDTQYF. The CDR3 coding sequence is TGCAGTGCTAGAGGTCGAGATACGCAGTATTTT. The J gene is TRBJ2-3, the V gene TRBV20-1; D is uncertain. Deletions cut 1 base from V and 5 bases from J, with 4 bases between. The CDR3 totals 11 residues. Germline V gene data show CDR1 as DFQATT and CDR2 as SNEGSKA (reference sequence).

This clone was observed a handful of times. The gene calls are TRBV2 and TRBJ2-5; D is perhaps TRBD1 (6 bases). In germline, CDR1 is SNHLY, CDR2 FYNNEI. The CDR3 is 14 residues long. Trimming left V 8 bases short and J 2 bases short, with 15 bases between. This chain's CDR3 is CASARQGSQETQYF. The CDR3, as DNA: TGTGCCAGCGCAAGGCAGGGGTCACAAGAGACCCAGTACTTC.

This clone has only one observation. This clone may be a read error of a much larger clone one base away. Since the CDR3 does not end with the conserved phenylalanine or tryptophan, this likely comes from a read error. It is unclear where the CDR3 begins or ends on the DNA, so no DNA is shown, and the CDR3 is as TCRdb lists it. The genes are TRBV21-1 and TRBJ1-3; the table gives TRBD1 as D, unverified against the DNA. TRBV21-1 constitutes a pseudogene. Ends included, the CDR3 has 10 residues. CDR3 loop: CANGRGEVRI.

V and J are TRBV5-1 and TRBJ1-1; D remains ambiguous. V was trimmed by 0 bases and J by 4 bases, leaving 10 bases between them. Germline CDR1 is SGHRS and CDR2 is YFSETQ. This CDR3 region has 14 residues. This CDR3 reads CASSLEWKGTEAFF. CDR3 nucleotide sequence: TGCGCCAGCAGCTTGGAGTGGAAGGGCACTGAAGCTTTCTTT.